The 18 T cell receptor beta chains given below trace back to one sample, sequenced in a study of T cells in localized non-small cell lung cancer (TCRdb year 2020). To prepare the library, the immunoSEQ multiplex PCR assay was applied. In its TCRdb copy, this immuneACCESS table keeps in-frame sequences only and misses some clones. Where compared with another copy, unresolved V genes explain less than half of these, and the others have no known cause. This sample comprises fewer than 100,000 clones, 87% of them detected only once. The ten largest clonotypes hold 15% of the sample. The sequenced sample was peripheral blood, obtained before any cancer treatment. Every receptor here comes from a man between 40 and 70 years old with stage I squamous cell lung carcinoma.

The genes are TRBV27 and TRBJ1-2; D possibly corresponds to TRBD1 (5 bases). Germline CDR1 and CDR2: MNHEY and SMNVEV (reference sequence). Trimming removed 6 bases at V and 2 bases at J, with 19 bases between. The CDR3 length is 16 residues. CDR3 loop: CASRVLGGSGNYGYTF. The CDR3 nucleotides are TGTGCCAGCAGGGTGCTGGGGGGTAGCGGCAACTATGGCTACACCTTC.

The chain employs TRBV2 and TRBJ1-2, with a weak D call TRBD1 (6 bases). Germline-derived CDR1 and CDR2 are SNHLY and FYNNEI. This CDR3 has 13 residues. Trimming cost V 6 bases and J 7 bases, with 15 bases left between them. The CDR3: CASRVPGAVGYTF. The CDR3, as DNA: TGTGCCAGCAGGGTACCGGGGGCCGTTGGCTACACCTTC.

This clone was seen a handful of times. The rearrangement joins TRBV4-2 to TRBJ1-1; 7 bases fit TRBD1. Germline CDR1 LGHNA, CDR2 YNFKEQ. The CDR3 consists of 14 residues. Trimming at V came to 4 bases and at J to 2 bases, leaving 4 bases not matched to a gene. CDR3 DNA: TGTGCCAGCAGCCTGGGACAGCAAAACACTGAAGCTTTCTTT. Encoded protein: CASSLGQQNTEAFF.

The chain uses TRBV10-2 and TRBJ2-7; tentatively, D is TRBD2 (6 bases). The V gene lost 7 bases and the J gene lost 0 bases, with 13 bases spanning the gap. The germline CDR1 and CDR2 sequences are WSHSY and SAAADI. The CDR3 has 14 residues. CDR3 DNA: TGCGCCAGCAAACACCGGGACTCCTCCTACGAGCAGTACTTC. This sequence encodes CASKHRDSSYEQYF.

V gene TRBV7-6 combines with J gene TRBJ2-5; TRBD2 agrees at 9 bases. CDR1 is SGHVS and CDR2 is FNYEAQ in the germline V gene. The CDR3 totals 15 residues. Germline trimming cut 6 bases from V and 5 bases from J; bases unmatched to any gene: 10. The CDR3 bases are TGTGCCAGCAGGTCCGCTAGCGGGGCCGGGGAGACCCAGTACTTC. As protein: CASRSASGAGETQYF.

This clone was counted once. V usage is TRBV7-9 and J usage is TRBJ1-2; D gene ambiguous. This CDR3 has 12 amino acids. V lost 5 bases and J 5 bases, leaving 9 bases between the germline ends. From germline, CDR1 is SEHNR and CDR2 FQNEAQ (reference sequence). CDR3 coding DNA: TGTGCCAGCAGCGCAATTGATTATGGCTACACCTTC. It translates to CASSAIDYGYTF.

The chain combines TRBV6-6 with TRBJ1-2; D unresolved. The CDR3 length is 12 residues. V lost 6 bases and J 5 bases, leaving 10 bases between the germline ends. Per germline, CDR1 MNHNY and CDR2 SVGAGI (reference sequence). The CDR3 region is CASSSGVYGYTF. The CDR3 coding sequence is TGTGCCAGCAGCAGCGGCGTTTATGGCTACACCTTC.

The CDR3 protein is CASSSGTSGGSYEQYF. DNA for the CDR3: TGTGCCAGCAGCTCCGGGACTAGCGGGGGCTCCTACGAGCAGTACTTC. The genes are TRBV5-4 and TRBJ2-7, with 14 positions matching TRBD2. This CDR3 comprises 16 residues. V shed 3 bases and J 0 bases; nucleotides not matched to a gene: 2. Germline assignment: CDR1 SGHNT and CDR2 YYREEE (reference sequence).

J is TRBJ2-3 and V is TRBV5-4; weak D call: TRBD2 (6 bases). Germline V gene lookup returns CDR1 SGHNT and CDR2 YYREEE (reference sequence). The CDR3 has 16 residues. V was pared by 5 bases and J by 2 bases, with 18 bases between. In DNA form, the CDR3 reads TGTGCCAGCAGTCCCGGAGGGTCCCTCCTCACAGATACGCAGTATTTT. Its protein is CASSPGGSLLTDTQYF.

The J gene is TRBJ2-3, the V gene TRBV7-2, with D perhaps matching TRBD1 (6 bases). CDR3 length: 17 residues. CDR1 SGHTA and CDR2 FQGNSA come from the germline V gene. V lost 3 bases, J lost 4 bases, and 20 bases lay in between. In nucleotides, the CDR3 is TGTGCCAGCAGCTTGGGCCAGACAGGTTTCAAACCAGATACGCAGTATTTT. This translates into CASSLGQTGFKPDTQYF.

This rearrangement joins TRBV5-1 to TRBJ2-1, with TRBD2 matching 9 bases. Per the germline V gene, CDR1 is SGHRS and CDR2 is YFSETQ. This CDR3 is 16 amino acids long. The V gene end was trimmed by 4 bases and the J gene end by 1 base; junction bases not matched to a gene: 6. As DNA, the CDR3 is TGCGCCAGCAGCCAAGAAGCGGGGGGTTCCTACAATGAGCAGTTCTTC. As protein: CASSQEAGGSYNEQFF. The whole variable domain, filled in from reference TRBV5-1 and TRBJ2-1, reads KAGVTQTPRYLIKTRGQQVTLSCSPISGHRSVSWYQQTPGQGLQFLFEYFSETQRNKGNFPGRFSGRQFSNSRSEMNVSTLELGDSALYLCASSQEAGGSYNEQFFGPGTRLTVL.

Notes on this clone: The sample holds other DNA sequences that translate to the same CDR3. The rearrangement joins TRBV4-1 to TRBJ2-7; the D is unclear. The V end lost 4 bases, the J end lost 1 base, and 11 bases lay between the germline ends. This CDR3 spans 14 amino acids. The V gene's germline CDR1 is MGHRA and CDR2 YSYEKL. The CDR3 nucleotides are TGCGCCAGCAGCCTCGAAGCACATTCCTACGAGCAGTACTTC. This codes for CASSLEAHSYEQYF.

The genes are TRBV29-1 and TRBJ1-4; D gene unclear. CDR3 length: 12 residues. Germline values: CDR1 SQVTM, CDR2 ANQGSEA. V was pared by 6 bases and J by 1 base, with 6 bases between. In DNA form, the CDR3 reads TGCAGCGTCGCCTTAACTAATGAAAAACTGTTTTTT. Translation gives CSVALTNEKLFF. Full variable domain (remainder filled in from reference TRBV29-1 and TRBJ1-4): SAVISQKPSRDICQRGTSLTIQCQVDSQVTMMFWYRQQPGQSLTLIATANQGSEATYESGFVIDKFPISRPNLTFSTLTVSNMSPEDSSIYLCSVALTNEKLFFGSGTQLSVL.

The V and J genes are TRBV6-6 and TRBJ2-3; D is perhaps TRBD1 or TRBD2 (5 bases each). There are 14 residues in the CDR3. Trimming shortened V by 7 bases and J by 0 bases, and 11 bases separated the two germline ends. Per the germline V gene, CDR1 is MNHNY and CDR2 is SVGAGI (reference sequence). CDR3 nucleotides: TGTGCCAGCATGGGGGAAACTAGCACAGATACGCAGTATTTT. Residues: CASMGETSTDTQYF.

This clone came up once. The chain carries TRBV5-4 and TRBJ1-2; 7 bases line up with TRBD1. Unmatched junction bases numbered 4, after V lost 5 bases and J lost 0 bases. Germline V CDR1 and CDR2: SGHNT, YYREEE (reference sequence). The CDR3 covers 14 residues. The CDR3 loop is CASSPGQANYGYTF. The CDR3 DNA is TGTGCCAGCAGTCCTGGACAGGCTAACTATGGCTACACCTTC.

The rearrangement uses TRBV27 and TRBJ2-1; 7 bases are a match to TRBD2. Germline V gives CDR1 MNHEY, CDR2 SMNVEV (reference sequence). Unmatched junction bases numbered 8, after V lost 5 bases and J lost 4 bases. The CDR3 spans 15 residues. Here the CDR3 DNA reads TGTGCCAGCAGTCAAGGAAGCGGGGCTTACAATGAGCAGTTCTTC. The encoded protein is CASSQGSGAYNEQFF.

The chain is built from TRBV5-4 and TRBJ2-3; 8 bases fit TRBD1. The CDR3 runs 15 residues. With V trimmed by 4 bases and J by 5 bases, 9 bases remained unmatched. Germline V lookup: CDR1 SGHNT, CDR2 YYREEE (reference sequence). CDR3 protein: CASSGNRGAQDTQYF. CDR3 in DNA: TGTGCCAGCAGCGGTAACAGGGGGGCCCAAGATACGCAGTATTTT.

The rearrangement uses TRBV5-1 and TRBJ2-1, with a possible D match to TRBD2 (7 bases). Germline loops: CDR1 SGHRS, CDR2 YFSETQ. This CDR3 has 15 amino acids. Between the trimmed V and J ends, which lost 7 bases and 12 bases, there was a span of 26 bases. CDR3 nucleotides: TGCGCCAGCCGAGTCACGGGGGGCCCTACGGACGGGCAGTTCTTC. Translated: CASRVTGGPTDGQFF.